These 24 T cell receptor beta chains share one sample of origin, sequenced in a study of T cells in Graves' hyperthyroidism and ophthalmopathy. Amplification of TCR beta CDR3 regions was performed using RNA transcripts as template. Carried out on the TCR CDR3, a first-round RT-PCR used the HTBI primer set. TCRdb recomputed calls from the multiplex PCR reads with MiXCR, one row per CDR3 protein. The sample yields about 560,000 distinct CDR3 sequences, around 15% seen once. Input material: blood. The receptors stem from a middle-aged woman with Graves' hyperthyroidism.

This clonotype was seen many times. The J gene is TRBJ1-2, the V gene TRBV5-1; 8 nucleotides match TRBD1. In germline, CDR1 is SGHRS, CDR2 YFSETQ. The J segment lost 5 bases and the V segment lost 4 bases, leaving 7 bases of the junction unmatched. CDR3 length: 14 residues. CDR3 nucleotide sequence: TGCGCCAGCAGCGGGGGGACAGGTGGTTATGGCTACACCTTC. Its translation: CASSGGTGGYGYTF.

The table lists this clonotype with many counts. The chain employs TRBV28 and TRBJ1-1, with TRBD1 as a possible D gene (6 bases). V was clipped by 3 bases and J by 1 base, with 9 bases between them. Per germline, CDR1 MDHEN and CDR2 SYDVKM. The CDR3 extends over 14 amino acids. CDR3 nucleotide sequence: TGTGCCAGCAGTTTCGGGACACCGAACACTGAAGCTTTCTTT. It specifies CASSFGTPNTEAFF.

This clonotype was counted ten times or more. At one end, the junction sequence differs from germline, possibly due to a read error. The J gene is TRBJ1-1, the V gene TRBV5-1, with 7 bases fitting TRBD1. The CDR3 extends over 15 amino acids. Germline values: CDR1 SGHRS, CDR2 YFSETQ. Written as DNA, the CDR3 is TGCGCCAGCAGCTTGGGGTCGACAGGGAACTCTGAAGCTTTCTTT. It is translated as CASSLGSTGNSEAFF.

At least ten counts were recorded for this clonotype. Here the CDR3 reads CSARDWREGVTDTQYF. For the CDR3, the DNA is TGCAGTGCTAGAGATTGGAGGGAGGGCGTCACAGATACGCAGTATTTT. This sequence joins TRBV20-1 and TRBJ2-3; 7 positions agree with TRBD2. The ends lost 0 bases at V and 2 bases at J; junction bases unmatched: 8. Germline loops: CDR1 DFQATT, CDR2 SNEGSKA (reference sequence). This CDR3 region has 16 residues.

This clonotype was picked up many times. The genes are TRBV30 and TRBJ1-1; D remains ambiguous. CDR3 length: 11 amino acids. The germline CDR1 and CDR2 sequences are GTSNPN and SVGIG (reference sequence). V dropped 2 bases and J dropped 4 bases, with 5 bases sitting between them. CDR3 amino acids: CAWSPATEAFF. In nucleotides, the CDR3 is TGTGCCTGGAGTCCGGCCACTGAAGCTTTCTTT.

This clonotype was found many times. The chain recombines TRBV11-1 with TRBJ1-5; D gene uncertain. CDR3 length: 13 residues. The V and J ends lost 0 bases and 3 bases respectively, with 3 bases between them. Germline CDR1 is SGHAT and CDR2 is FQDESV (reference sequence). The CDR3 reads CASSLAPNQPQHF. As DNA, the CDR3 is TGTGCCAGCAGCTTAGCGCCCAATCAGCCCCAGCATTTT.

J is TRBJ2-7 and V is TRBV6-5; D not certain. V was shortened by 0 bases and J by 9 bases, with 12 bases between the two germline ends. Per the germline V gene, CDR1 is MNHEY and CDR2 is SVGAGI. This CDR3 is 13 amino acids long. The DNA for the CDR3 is TGTGCCAGCAGTTACTCGAATGGATTCGGGCAGTACTTC. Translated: CASSYSNGFGQYF.

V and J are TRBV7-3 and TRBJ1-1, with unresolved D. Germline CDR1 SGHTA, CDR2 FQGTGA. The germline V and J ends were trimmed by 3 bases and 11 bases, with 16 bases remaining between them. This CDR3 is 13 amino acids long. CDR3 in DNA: TGTGCCAGCAGCTTGAGTGGTCCATCCGGGGCTTTCTTT. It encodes CASSLSGPSGAFF.

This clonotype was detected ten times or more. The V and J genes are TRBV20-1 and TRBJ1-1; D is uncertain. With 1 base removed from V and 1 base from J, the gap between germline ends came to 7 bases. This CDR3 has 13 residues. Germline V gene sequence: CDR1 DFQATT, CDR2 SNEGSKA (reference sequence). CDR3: CSARAVANTEAFF. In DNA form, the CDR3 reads TGCAGTGCTAGAGCCGTGGCGAACACTGAAGCTTTCTTT.

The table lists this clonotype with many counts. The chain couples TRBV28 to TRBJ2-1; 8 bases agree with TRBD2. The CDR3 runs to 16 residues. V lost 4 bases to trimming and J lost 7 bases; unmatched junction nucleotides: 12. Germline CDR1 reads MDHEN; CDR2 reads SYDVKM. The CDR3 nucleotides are TGTGCCAGCAGTTATAGGGGTTATGCTAGCGGGAATGAGCAGTTCTTC. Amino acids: CASSYRGYASGNEQFF.

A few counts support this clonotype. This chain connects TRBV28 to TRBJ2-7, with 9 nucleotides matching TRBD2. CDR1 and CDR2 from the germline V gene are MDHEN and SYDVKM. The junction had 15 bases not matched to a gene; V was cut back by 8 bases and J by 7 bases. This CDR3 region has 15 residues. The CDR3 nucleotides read TGTGCCAGCCTGGGGGGGGTAGCGGGAGCGGGAGAGCAGTACTTC. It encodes CASLGGVAGAGEQYF.

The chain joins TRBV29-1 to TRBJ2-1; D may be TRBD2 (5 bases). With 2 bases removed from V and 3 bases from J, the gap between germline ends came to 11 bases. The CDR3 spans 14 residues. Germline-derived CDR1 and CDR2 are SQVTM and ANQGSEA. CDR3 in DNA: TGCAGCGTTGAAATTCGCGGGTTCTACAATGAGCAGTTCTTC. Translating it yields CSVEIRGFYNEQFF.

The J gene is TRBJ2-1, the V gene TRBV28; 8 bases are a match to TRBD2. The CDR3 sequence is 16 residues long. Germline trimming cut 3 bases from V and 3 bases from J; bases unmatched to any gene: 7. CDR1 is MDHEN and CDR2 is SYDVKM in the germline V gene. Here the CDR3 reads CASSLGGAGGYNEQFF. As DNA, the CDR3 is TGTGCCAGCAGTTTGGGCGGGGCGGGAGGCTACAATGAGCAGTTCTTC.

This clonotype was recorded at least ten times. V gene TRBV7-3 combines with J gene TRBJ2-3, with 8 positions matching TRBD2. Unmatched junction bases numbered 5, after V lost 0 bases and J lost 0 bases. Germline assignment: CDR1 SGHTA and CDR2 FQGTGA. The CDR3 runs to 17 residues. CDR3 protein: CASSLTVAGSSTDTQYF. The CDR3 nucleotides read TGTGCCAGCAGCTTAACGGTAGCGGGGTCTAGCACAGATACGCAGTATTTT.

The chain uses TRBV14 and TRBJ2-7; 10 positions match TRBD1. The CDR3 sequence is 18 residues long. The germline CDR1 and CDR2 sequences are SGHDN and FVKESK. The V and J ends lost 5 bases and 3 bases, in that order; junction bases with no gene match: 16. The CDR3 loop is CASSTTPPGTGAIYEQYF. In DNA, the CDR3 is TGTGCCAGCAGCACTACCCCCCCAGGGACAGGGGCCATCTACGAGCAGTACTTC.

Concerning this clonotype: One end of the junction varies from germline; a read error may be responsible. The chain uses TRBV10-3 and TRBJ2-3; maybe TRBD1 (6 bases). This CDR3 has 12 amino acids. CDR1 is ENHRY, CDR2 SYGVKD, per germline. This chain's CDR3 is CAVSQGPDTQYF. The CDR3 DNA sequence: TGTGCCGTCAGTCAGGGGCCAGATACGCAGTATTTT.

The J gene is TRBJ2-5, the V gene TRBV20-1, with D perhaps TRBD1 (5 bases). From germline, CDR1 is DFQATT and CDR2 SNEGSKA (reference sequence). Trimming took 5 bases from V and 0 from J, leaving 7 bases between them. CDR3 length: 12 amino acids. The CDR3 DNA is TGCAGTGCTTCGACAGACCAAGAGACCCAGTACTTC. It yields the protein CSASTDQETQYF.

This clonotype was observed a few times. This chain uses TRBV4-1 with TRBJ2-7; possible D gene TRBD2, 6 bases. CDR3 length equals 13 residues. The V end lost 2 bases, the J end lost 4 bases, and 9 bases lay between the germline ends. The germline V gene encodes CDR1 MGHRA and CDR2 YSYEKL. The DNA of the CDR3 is TGCGCCAGCAGCCAAAGACTAGATTACGAGCAGTACTTC. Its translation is CASSQRLDYEQYF.

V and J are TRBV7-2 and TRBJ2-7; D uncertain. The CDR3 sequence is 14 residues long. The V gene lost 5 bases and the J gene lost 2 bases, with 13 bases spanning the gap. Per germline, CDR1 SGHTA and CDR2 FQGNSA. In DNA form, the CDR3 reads TGTGCCAGCAGCCCCATACCAAAAACCTACGAGCAGTACTTC. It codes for CASSPIPKTYEQYF.

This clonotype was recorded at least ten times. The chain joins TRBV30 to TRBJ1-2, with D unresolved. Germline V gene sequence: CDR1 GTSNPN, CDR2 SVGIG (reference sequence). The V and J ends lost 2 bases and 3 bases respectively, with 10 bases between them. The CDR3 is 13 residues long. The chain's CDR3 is CAWSRQVDYGYTF. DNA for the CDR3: TGTGCCTGGAGTCGGCAAGTTGACTATGGCTACACCTTC.

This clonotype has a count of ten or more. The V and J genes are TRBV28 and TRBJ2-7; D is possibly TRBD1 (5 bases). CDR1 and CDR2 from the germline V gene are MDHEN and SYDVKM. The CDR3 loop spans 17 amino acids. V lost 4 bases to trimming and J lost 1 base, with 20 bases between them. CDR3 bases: TGTGCCAGCAGTTACGCTCTCCAGGGCACGCGATCCTACGAGCAGTACTTC. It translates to CASSYALQGTRSYEQYF.

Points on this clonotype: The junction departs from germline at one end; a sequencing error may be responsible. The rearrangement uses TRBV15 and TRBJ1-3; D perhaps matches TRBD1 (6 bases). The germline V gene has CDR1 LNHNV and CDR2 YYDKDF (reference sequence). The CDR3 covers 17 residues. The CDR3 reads CATSSGNAGVSGNTIHF. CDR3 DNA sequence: TGTGCCACCAGCAGCGGAAACGCAGGGGTCTCTGGAAACACCATACATTTT.

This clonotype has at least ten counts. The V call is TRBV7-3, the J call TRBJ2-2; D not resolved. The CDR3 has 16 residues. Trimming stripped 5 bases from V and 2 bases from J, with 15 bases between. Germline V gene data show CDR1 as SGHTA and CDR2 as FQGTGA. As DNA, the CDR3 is TGTGCCAGCAGCCTCCCTTTGGGGAAAAACACCGGGGAGCTGTTTTTT. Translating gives CASSLPLGKNTGELFF.

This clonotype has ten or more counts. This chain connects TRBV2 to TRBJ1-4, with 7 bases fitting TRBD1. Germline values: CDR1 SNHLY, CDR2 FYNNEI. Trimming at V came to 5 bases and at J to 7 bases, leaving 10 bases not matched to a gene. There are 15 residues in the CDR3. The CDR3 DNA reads TGTGCCAGCAGTATACAGACAGGGAGGGGTGAAAAACTGTTTTTT. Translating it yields CASSIQTGRGEKLFF.